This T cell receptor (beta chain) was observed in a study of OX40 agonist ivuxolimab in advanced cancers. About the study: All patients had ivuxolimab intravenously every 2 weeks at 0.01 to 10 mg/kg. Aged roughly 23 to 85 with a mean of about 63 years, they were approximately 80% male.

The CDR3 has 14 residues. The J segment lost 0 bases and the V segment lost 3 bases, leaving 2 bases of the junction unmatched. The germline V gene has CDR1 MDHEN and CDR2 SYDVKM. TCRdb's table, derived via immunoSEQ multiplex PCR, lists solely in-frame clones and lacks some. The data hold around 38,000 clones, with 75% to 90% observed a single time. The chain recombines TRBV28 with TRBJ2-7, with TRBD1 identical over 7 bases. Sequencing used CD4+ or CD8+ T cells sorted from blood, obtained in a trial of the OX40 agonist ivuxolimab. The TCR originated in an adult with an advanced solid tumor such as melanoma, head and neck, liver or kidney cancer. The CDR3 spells CASSLGQTSYEQYF. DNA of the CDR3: TGTGCCAGCAGTTTGGGACAGACCTCCTACGAGCAGTACTTC.